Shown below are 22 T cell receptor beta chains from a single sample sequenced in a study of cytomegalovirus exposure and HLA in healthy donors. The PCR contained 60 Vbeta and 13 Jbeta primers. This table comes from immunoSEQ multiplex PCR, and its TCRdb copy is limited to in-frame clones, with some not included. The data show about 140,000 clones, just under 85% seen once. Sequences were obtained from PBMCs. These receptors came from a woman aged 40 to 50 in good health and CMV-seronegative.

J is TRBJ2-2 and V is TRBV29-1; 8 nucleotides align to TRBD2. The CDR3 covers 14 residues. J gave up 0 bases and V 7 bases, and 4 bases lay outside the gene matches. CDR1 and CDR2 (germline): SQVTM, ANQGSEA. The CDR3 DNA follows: TGCAGCGGCGGGGGGACAACGAACACCGGGGAGCTGTTTTTT. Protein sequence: CSGGGTTNTGELFF.

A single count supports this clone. The CDR3 reads CASSRQGGGPYEQYF. The CDR3 bases are TGTGCCAGCAGCCGACAAGGGGGTGGGCCCTACGAGCAGTACTTC. The chain recombines TRBV9 with TRBJ2-7, with D tentatively TRBD1 (6 bases). Trimming shortened V by 4 bases and J by 2 bases, and 16 bases separated the two germline ends. This CDR3 region has 15 residues. Germline V lookup: CDR1 SGDLS, CDR2 YYNGEE.

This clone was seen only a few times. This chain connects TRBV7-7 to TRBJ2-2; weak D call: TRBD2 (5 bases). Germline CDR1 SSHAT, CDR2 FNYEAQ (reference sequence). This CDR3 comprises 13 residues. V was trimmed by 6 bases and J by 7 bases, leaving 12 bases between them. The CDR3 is CASRVGEVGELFF. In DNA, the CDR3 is TGTGCCAGCAGGGTGGGAGAGGTCGGGGAGCTGTTTTTT.

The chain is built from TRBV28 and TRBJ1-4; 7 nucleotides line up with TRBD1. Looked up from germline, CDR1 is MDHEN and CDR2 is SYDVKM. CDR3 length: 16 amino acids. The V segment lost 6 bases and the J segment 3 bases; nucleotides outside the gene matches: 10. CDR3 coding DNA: TGTGCCAGCAGACCCGGGACAGAGGCCCCTAATGAAAAACTGTTTTTT. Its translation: CASRPGTEAPNEKLFF. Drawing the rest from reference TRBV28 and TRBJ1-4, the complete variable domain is DVKVTQSSRYLVKRTGEKVFLECVQDMDHENMFWYRQDPGLGLRLIYFSYDVKMKEKGDIPEGYSVSREKKERFSLILESASTNQTSMYLCASRPGTEAPNEKLFFGSGTQLSVL.

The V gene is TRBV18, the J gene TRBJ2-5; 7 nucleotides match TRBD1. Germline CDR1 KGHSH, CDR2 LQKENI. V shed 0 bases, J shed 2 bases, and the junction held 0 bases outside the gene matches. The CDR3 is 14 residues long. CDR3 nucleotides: TGTGCCAGCTCACCACCACAGGGGCAAGAGACCCAGTACTTC. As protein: CASSPPQGQETQYF.

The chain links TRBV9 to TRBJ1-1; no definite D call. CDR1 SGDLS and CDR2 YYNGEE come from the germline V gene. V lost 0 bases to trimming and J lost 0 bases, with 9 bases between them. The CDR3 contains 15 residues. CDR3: CASSVVPGMNTEAFF. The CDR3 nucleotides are TGTGCCAGCAGCGTAGTGCCGGGAATGAACACTGAAGCTTTCTTT.

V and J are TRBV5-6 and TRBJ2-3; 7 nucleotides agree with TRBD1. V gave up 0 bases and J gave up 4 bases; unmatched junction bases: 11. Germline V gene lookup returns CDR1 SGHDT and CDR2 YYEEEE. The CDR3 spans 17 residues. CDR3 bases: TGTGCCAGCAGCTTGGCCTGGCCGGGACAGCGAGCAGATACGCAGTATTTT. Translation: CASSLAWPGQRADTQYF.

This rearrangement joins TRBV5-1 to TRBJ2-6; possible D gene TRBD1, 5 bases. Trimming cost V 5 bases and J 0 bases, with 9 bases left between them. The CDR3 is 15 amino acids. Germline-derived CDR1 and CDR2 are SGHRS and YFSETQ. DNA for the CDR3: TGCGCCAGCAGGGCCACAGGCTCTGGGGCCAACGTCCTGACTTTC. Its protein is CASRATGSGANVLTF.

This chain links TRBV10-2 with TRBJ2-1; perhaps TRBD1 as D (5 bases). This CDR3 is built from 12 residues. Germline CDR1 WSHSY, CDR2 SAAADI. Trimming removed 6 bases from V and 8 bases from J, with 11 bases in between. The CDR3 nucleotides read TGCGCCAGCAGAACAGGATTGGATGAGCAGTTCTTC. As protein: CASRTGLDEQFF.

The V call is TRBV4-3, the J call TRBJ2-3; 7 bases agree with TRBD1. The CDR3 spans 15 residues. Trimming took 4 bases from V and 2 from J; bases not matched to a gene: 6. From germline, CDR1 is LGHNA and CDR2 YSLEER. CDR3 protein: CASSRLTGFTDTQYF. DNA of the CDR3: TGCGCCAGCAGCCGCTTGACAGGGTTCACAGATACGCAGTATTTT.

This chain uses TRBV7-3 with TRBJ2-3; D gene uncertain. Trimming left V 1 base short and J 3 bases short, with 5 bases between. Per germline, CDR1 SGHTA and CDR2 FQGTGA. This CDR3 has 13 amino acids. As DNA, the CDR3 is TGTGCCAGCAGCTTAATTCAGACAGATACGCAGTATTTT. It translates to CASSLIQTDTQYF.

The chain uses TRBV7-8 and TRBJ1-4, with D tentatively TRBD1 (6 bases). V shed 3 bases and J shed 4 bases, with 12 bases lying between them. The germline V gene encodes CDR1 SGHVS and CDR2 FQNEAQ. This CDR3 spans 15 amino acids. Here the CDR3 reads CASSLDSFINEKLFF. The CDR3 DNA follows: TGTGCCAGCAGCTTGGACAGCTTTATTAATGAAAAACTGTTTTTT.

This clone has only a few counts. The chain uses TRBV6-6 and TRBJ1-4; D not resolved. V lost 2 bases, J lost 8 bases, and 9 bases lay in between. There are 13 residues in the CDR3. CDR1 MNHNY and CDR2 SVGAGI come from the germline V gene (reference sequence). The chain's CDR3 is CASSYGVAEKLFF. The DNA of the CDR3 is TGTGCCAGCAGTTACGGGGTAGCGGAAAAACTGTTTTTT.

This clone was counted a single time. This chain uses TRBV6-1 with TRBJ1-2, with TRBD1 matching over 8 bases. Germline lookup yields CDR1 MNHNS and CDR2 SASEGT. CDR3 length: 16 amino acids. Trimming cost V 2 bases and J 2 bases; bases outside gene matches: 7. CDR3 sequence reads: CASSELTGTGNYGYTF. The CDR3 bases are TGTGCCAGCAGTGAATTGACCGGGACAGGAAACTATGGCTACACCTTC.

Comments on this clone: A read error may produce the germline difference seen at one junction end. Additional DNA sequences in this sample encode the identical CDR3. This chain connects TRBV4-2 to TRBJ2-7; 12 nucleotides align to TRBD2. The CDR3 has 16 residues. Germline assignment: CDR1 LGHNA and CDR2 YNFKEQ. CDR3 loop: CASSQEASGGGGEQYF. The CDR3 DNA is TGTGCCAGCAGTCAAGAGGCTAGCGGGGGGGGTGGCGAGCAGTACTTC.

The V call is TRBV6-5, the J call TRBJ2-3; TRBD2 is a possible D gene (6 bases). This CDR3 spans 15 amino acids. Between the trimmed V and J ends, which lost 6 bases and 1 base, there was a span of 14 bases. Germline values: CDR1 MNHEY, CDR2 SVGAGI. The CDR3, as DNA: TGTGCCAGCAGACGATCGGCTAGCGGCACAGATACGCAGTATTTT. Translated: CASRRSASGTDTQYF.

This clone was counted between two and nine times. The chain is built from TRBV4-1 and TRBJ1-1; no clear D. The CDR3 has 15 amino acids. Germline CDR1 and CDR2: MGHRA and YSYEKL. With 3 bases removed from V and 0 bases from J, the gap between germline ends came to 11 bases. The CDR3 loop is CASSQRRVMNTEAFF. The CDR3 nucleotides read TGCGCCAGCAGCCAGAGGCGCGTTATGAACACTGAAGCTTTCTTT.

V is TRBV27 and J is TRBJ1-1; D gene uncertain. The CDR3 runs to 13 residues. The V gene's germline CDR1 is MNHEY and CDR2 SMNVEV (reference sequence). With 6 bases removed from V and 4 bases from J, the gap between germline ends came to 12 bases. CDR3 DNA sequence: TGTGCCAGCAGCTTCGGGGTTACCACTGAAGCTTTCTTT. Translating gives CASSFGVTTEAFF.

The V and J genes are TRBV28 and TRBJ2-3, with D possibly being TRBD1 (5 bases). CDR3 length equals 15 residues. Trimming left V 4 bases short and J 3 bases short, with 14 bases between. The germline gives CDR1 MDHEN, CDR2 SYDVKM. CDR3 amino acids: CASSSRKDTTDTQYF. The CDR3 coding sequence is TGTGCCAGCAGTTCTAGGAAGGACACGACAGATACGCAGTATTTT.

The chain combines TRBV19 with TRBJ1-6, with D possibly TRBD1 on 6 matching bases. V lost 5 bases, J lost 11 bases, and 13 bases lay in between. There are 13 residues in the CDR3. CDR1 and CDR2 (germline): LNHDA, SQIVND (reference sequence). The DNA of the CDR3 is TGTGCCAGTAGTGACCGGACAGCCACACCCCTCCACTTT. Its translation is CASSDRTATPLHF.

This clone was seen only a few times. DNA for the CDR3: TGTGCCAGCAGTACCCGACAAATTCCCAACTATGGCTACACCTTC. Protein: CASSTRQIPNYGYTF. The chain uses TRBV28 and TRBJ1-2; no clear D. CDR3 length equals 15 residues. The germline gives CDR1 MDHEN, CDR2 SYDVKM. Deletions cut 5 bases from V and 2 bases from J, with 15 bases between.

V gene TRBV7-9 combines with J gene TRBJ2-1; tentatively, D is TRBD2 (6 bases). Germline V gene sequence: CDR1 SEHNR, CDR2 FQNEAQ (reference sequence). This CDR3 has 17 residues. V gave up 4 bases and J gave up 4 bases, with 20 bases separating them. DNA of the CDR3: TGTGCCAGCAGCTCCAATCGGGACTGGAGGGCGTACAATGAGCAGTTCTTC. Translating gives CASSSNRDWRAYNEQFF.